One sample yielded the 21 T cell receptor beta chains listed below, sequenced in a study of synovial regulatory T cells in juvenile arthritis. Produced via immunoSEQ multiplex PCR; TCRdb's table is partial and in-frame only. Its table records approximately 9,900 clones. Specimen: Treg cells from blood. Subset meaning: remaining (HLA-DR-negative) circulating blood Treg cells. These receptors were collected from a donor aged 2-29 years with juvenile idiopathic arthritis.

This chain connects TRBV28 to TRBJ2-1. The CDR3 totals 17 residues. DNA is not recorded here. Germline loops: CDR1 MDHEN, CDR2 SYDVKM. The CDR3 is CASSSPGTLDLGNEQFF.

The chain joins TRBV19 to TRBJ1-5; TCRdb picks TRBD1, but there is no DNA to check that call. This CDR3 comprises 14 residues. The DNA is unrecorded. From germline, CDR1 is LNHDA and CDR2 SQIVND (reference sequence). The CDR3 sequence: CASSPGGPNQPQHF. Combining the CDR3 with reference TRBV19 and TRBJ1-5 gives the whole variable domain DGGITQSPKYLFRKEGQNVTLSCEQNLNHDAMYWYRQDPGQGLRLIYYSQIVNDFQKGDIAEGYSVSREKKESFPLTVTSAQKNPTAFYLCASSPGGPNQPQHFGDGTRLSIL.

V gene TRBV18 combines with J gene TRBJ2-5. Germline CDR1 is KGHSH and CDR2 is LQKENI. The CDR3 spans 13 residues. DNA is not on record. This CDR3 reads CASSPGPQETQYF.

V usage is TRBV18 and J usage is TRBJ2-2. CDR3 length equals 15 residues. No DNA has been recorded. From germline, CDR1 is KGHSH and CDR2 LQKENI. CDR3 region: CASSNQPGPDGELFF.

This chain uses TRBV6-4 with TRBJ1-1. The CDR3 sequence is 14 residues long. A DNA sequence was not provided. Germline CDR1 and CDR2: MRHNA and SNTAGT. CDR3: CASSLHGGNTEAFF.

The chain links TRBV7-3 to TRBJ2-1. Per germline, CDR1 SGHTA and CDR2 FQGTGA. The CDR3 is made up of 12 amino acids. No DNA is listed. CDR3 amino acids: CASSLSGNEQFF. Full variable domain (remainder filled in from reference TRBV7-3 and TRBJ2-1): GAGVSQTPSNKVTEKGKYVELRCDPISGHTALYWYRQSLGQGPEFLIYFQGTGAADDSGLPNDRFFAVRPEGSVSTLKIQRTERGDSAVYLCASSLSGNEQFFGPGTRLTVL.

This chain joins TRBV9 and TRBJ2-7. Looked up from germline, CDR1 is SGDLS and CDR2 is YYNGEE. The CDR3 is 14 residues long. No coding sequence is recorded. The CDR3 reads CASSEDPTSYEQYF.

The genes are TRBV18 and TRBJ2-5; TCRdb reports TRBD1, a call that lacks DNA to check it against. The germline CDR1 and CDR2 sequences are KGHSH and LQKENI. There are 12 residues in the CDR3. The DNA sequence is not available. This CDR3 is CASSPWTGALNF.

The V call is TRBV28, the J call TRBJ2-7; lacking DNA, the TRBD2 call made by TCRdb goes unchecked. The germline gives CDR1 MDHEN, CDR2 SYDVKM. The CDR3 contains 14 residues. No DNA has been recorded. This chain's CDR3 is CASRGPGGSYEQYF.

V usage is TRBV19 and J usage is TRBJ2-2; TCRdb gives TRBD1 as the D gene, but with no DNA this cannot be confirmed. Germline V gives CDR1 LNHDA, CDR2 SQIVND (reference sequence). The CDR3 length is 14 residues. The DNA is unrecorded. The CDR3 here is CASSDRGNTGELFF.

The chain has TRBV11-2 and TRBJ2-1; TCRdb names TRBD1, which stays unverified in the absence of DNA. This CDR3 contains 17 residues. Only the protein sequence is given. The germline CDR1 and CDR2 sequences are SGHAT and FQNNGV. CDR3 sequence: CASSHRDSGRPYNEQFF.

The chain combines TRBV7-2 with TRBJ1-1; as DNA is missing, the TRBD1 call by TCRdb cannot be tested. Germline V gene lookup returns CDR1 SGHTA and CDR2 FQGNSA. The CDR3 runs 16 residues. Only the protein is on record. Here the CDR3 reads CASSFSHRGLNTEAFF.

Here the CDR3 reads CASSTQRKTGRDTEAFF. This chain connects TRBV7-9 to TRBJ1-1. Germline V gene lookup returns CDR1 SEHNR and CDR2 FQNEAQ (reference sequence). The CDR3 is made up of 17 amino acids. The coding DNA is unavailable.

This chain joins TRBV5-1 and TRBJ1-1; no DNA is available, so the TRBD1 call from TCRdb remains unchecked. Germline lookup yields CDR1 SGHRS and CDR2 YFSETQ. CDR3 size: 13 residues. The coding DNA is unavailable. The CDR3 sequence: CASKFTLNTEAFF.

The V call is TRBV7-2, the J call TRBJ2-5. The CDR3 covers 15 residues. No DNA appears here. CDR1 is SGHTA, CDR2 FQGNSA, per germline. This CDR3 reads CASSLVGSSRGRYYF.

CDR3: CASSQTSGGQETQYF. The chain recombines TRBV19 with TRBJ2-5; the D call from TCRdb, TRBD2, cannot be confirmed without DNA. The CDR3 extends over 15 amino acids. Nucleotide data are not available. Germline V gene sequence: CDR1 LNHDA, CDR2 SQIVND (reference sequence).

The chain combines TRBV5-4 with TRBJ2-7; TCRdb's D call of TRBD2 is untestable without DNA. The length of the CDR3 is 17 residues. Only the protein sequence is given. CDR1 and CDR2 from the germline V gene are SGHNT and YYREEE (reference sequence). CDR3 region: CASSWKRHTGGTYEQYF.

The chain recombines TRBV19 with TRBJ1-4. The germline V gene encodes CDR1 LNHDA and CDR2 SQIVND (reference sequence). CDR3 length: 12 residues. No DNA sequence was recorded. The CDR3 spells CASRTQNEKLFF.

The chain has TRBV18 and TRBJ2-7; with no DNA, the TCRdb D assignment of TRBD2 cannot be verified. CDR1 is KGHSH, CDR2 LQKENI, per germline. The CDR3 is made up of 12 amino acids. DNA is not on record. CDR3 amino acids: CASSTDYYEQYF.

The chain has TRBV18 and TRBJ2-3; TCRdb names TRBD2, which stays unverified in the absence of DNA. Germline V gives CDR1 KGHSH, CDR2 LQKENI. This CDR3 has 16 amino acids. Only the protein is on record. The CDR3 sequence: CASSPPVGGSTDTQYF.

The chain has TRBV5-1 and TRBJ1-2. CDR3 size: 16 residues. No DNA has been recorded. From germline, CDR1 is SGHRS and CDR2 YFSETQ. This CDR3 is CASSKFAAPTNYGYTF.